This T cell receptor beta chain came from a study of cytomegalovirus exposure and HLA in healthy donors (dated by TCRdb to 2017 to 2019). Background for the entire study: An earlier analysis of roughly 500 of the donors reported about 250 Gb of sequence data and 117 million unique TCR beta sequences from approximately 180 million T cells. An early release covering over 500 HLA-typed donors comprised around 300 gigabases of sequencing data and around 80 million unique TCR sequences. Among the roughly 400 genotyped donors, around 81% belonged to the genetic ancestry cluster associated with self-reported Caucasian donors. The study was designed to test whether signatures of past pathogen exposure could be identified by cataloging public T cell receptors. The T cell repertoires of under 750 subjects were profiled by immunosequencing and related to cytomegalovirus serostatus. Besides the first cohort of hundreds of subjects, a separate validation cohort made up of over 95 different subjects was used. To predict cytomegalovirus infection status, the study brought together high-throughput TCR immunosequencing, statistical association of individual TCRs with disease status, and machine learning. To study patterns of TCR occurrence, a later analysis re-analyzed previously published TCR beta repertoires from several hundred donors and added high-resolution HLA genotyping. The later analysis used no new phenotypic data to find candidate immune exposures, relying instead on TCR beta sequences and their occurrence across donors. An earlier analysis of around 580 of the donors used high-throughput TCR beta sequencing to judge whether each TCR beta V gene segment behaved as functional or pseudogenic. Donor age, sex, ethnicity and CMV serostatus were collected together with the repertoire data. A later genetic analysis used genome-wide SNP genotypes for 398 of the 666 donors, treating that subset as a discovery cohort. All discovery cohort repertoires had been generated on a single sequencing platform. HLA typing included class I and class II loci at four-digit resolution. The number of donors typed differed by locus, with roughly 629-640 for A, B, C, DRB1 and DQB1, more than 500 for DQA1, over 600 for DPA1, and approximately 470 for DPB1. Four or five DR-DQ haplotypes were handled as single units for association and clustering because linkage in the cohort was strong. Among under 450 genotyped donors of the cohort, an average of roughly 240,000 unique TCR beta nucleotide sequences were sequenced per donor, 15% to 20% of them non-productive.

Libraries were prepared through the immunoSEQ multiplex PCR assay. For the multiplex PCR, a mixture combining 60 forward primers for TCR Vbeta segments and 13 reverse primers for TCR Jbeta segments was used. A multiplex PCR assay on genomic DNA amplified the CDR3 region of rearranged TCR beta genes. The Illumina HiSeq System was used to sequence the amplified TCR beta libraries as 87-base-pair reads. Processing in the source paper ran as follows. A later analysis counted approximately 74 million unique TCR beta chains across the 666 repertoires, and some 11 million of these chains were shared by at least two donors. To remove PCR and sequencing errors, raw reads were error-corrected and collapsed into unique sequences using a nearest-neighbor algorithm that merged closely related sequences. CDR3 sequences were aligned to IMGT reference sequences to assign V, D and J gene segments. For a sequence to be retained, a match of at least six nucleotides was required to both a V gene segment and a J gene segment. Rearrangements were called productive when the CDR3 lacked stop codons and stayed in frame with V and J; all others were non-productive. CDR3 was defined by IMGT convention, running from the second conserved V-encoded cysteine to the conserved J-encoded phenylalanine. In an earlier analysis of approximately 590 of the donors, sequences lacking an unambiguous match to a single V gene segment were excluded. In an earlier analysis of 500 to 750 of the donors, V segments were called functional above 56.7% productive rearrangements and were called segregating when the between-donor standard deviation exceeded 5%. A statistical classification framework was developed to diagnose cytomegalovirus status using the catalog of TCR beta chain sequences. In a later analysis, V and J genes were assigned by comparing TCR nucleotide sequences against IMGT/GENE-DB human TR gene sequences. The TCRdist pipeline was used in a later analysis to assign CDR3 sequences and most-parsimonious VDJ recombination scenarios. In a later analysis, each TCR beta chain was defined by its CDR3 amino acid sequence together with its V-gene family, and reads without a unique V-gene family were excluded. As a way to deal with suspected cross-contamination and a sequencing artifact, a later analysis dropped 450 to 600 nucleotide sequences that were highly shared and had low generation probability. A later analysis calculated a clonal expansion index for each public chain from normalized within-repertoire ranks of inferred template counts. In a later analysis, generation probabilities were computed with a VDJ recombination model fitted to out-of-frame rearrangements, and the resulting probabilities were checked against IGoR. A later analysis scored TCR-TCR, TCR-HLA and TCR-CMV co-occurrence with hypergeometric tests, applying a repertoire-size bias correction to TCR pairs. To estimate false discovery rates, a later analysis permuted the HLA or CMV assignments 20 times. In a later analysis, co-occurring TCRs were grouped using DBSCAN, with TCRdist sequence similarity added in when clustering inside HLA-allele-positive subsets. Co-occurrence clustering excluded repertoires with fewer than 30,000 or more than 120,000 public chains, plus five with anomalous nucleotide sharing. The table was pulled from immuneACCESS by TCRdb, which kept in-frame rearrangements only. Such tables lose some clones; where checked, under half of the loss comes from unresolved V genes, and the rest has no known cause. V, J and clone size are those of that table, while D and trimming were read from the DNA. A total of around 200,000 clones appear in this sample, approximately 80% of them only once. The ten largest clones take up about 2.5% of the sample.

Beyond this particular receptor, the publication reports: Because counts were too low, 15 to 20 rarely observed V segments, including chromosome 9 orphons, were excluded from the earlier analysis of 587 of the donors. Because HLA typing was unavailable for some donors at each locus, only the typed subset was used in association tests. A later analysis reported that several top co-occurrence clusters appeared linked to parvovirus B19, influenza, CMV and Epstein-Barr virus. In a later analysis, HLA-associated TCR beta chains were found to be more clonally expanded and to have lower generation probabilities than equally common non-associated chains. Compared with the roughly 700-donor mean, donors in an Asian-associated ancestry cluster had fewer N-insertions in productive TCRs, according to a later genetic analysis. For the cohort, immune exposure information was limited to CMV serostatus. In this cohort, only TCR beta chains were sequenced, and detectable features were limited by the absence of alpha or paired-chain data. A total of 150 or so TCR beta chains were listed by the study as associated with cytomegalovirus. An association between a missense DCLRE1C variant and V-gene and J-gene trimming of TCR beta chains was found in a later genetic analysis and replicated in an independent cohort. Linkage disequilibrium might explain the correlated functional status among segregating V segments, but an unknown experimental factor could not be ruled out. Assigning TCR associations to individual alleles was difficult when HLA alleles, especially DR and DQ, strongly co-occurred. In a later analysis, the rate of TCR association differed among HLA loci, with DRB1 alleles having the most associated TCRs and HLA-C alleles having the fewest. The presence/absence analyses assumed that sequencing depth was roughly uniform across donors, and that assumption may not be true. In an earlier analysis of about 600 of the donors, most TCR beta V segments appeared in productive rearrangements about 90% or about 30% of the time, broadly matching IMGT annotations. In both the original and validation cohorts, the classifier was reported to diagnose cytomegalovirus status with high specificity and sensitivity. A further reported finding was that TCR beta sequences accurately predicted the HLA-A and HLA-B alleles for most subjects in the first cohort. While some public TCRs were present in many individuals, most TCR sequences turned up only very rarely across donors. It was suggested by the authors that the approach could potentially be generalized to other disease states and immunological phenotypes. A cluster of highly shared sequence variants was judged likely to be a technical artifact of the sequencing pipeline. In a later analysis, around 17,000 TCR beta sequences were associated with specific HLA alleles at a false discovery rate of 0.05. According to a later analysis, most CMV-associated TCR beta chains appeared to be HLA-restricted, and the HLA associations seemed to be driven largely by CMV exposure. The 87-base-pair reads could not distinguish some IMGT-functional V segments, including TRBV6-2 and TRBV6-3, so those segments were excluded. In vitro tests confirmed that a few of the cytomegalovirus-associated TCR beta chains recognize cytomegalovirus antigens.

The cohort comprised 666 healthy bone marrow donors. Cohort members were all nominally healthy when sampled, although unrecorded immune exposures were likely present. The donor was CMV seronegative and belonged to the group of several hundred seronegative cohort members. A peripheral blood sample was collected from each donor, and TCR beta sequencing was performed on peripheral blood mononuclear cells. The Qiagen DNeasy Blood Extraction Kit was used to extract genomic DNA from the blood cell samples. This clone was detected only a few times. The antigen it binds to is not known. Per-nucleotide qualities are absent, and no much larger clonotype sits a single base away. The CDR3 sequence holds 14 residues, the cysteine and phenylalanine included. The sequence is cut down to CDR3 DNA, 42 bases in frame from base 1. The germline V gene (reference sequence) sets CDR1 to SEHNR and CDR2 to FQNEAQ. Cut back by 6 bases and 2 bases, the V and J ends lie 14 bases apart.

This receptor chain uses TRBV7-9 and TRBJ2-7, with a weak D call of TRBD2 (6 bases match). The TCR was taken from a woman between 50 and 59 years old in good health and CMV-seronegative. Sequenced material: PBMCs. DNA sequence: TGTGCCAGCAGATCGGGACTTACGACCTACGAGCAGTACTTC. It is translated as CASRSGLTTYEQYF. Where the CDR3 stops, the reference TRBV7-9 and TRBJ2-7 genes take over; the full variable domain is DTGVSQNPRHKITKRGQNVTFRCDPISEHNRLYWYRQTLGQGPEFLTYFQNEAQLEKSRLLSDRFSAERPKGSFSTLEIQRTEQGDSAMYLCASRSGLTTYEQYFGPGTRLTVT.